What follows describes a single T cell receptor (beta chain). The record originates from a study of immune evolution from preneoplasia to lung adenocarcinoma. This table comes from immunoSEQ multiplex PCR, and its TCRdb copy is limited to in-frame clones, with some not included. The repertoire holds approximately 14,000 clones, with approximately 80% as singletons. V lost 5 bases and J 3 bases, leaving 14 bases between the germline ends. CDR3 length: 15 amino acids. Germline CDR1 and CDR2: SGHTA and FQGTGA. This receptor was obtained from a person aged 60 to 85 with lung adenocarcinoma. This sequence joins TRBV7-3 and TRBJ2-1; weak D call: TRBD1 (6 bases). Source material: FFPE minimally invasive lung adenocarcinoma tissue. CDR3 sequence reads: CASSPGDPYYNEQFF. The CDR3 bases are TGTGCCAGCAGCCCAGGGGACCCCTACTACAATGAGCAGTTCTTC.